This record concerns one T cell receptor beta chain sequence. Its antigen is still unknown. The sample originates from a study of early T cells in non-severe SARS-CoV-2 infection. For the study at large: Bulk RNA taken from unsorted whole blood was sequenced, leaving chains unpaired.

CDR3 size: 15 residues. J lost 4 bases, V lost 4 bases, and 4 bases had no gene match. Looked up from germline, CDR1 is SGHTA and CDR2 is FQGNSA. Each cDNA molecule carried a unique molecular identifier. One entry per CDR3 protein results from TCRdb running MiXCR on the 5' RACE reads. Among some 60,000 distinct CDR3 sequences listed, roughly 12% were seen once. Study conclusions and caveats: Private and CD4 specificities were missed by VDJdb matching, skewed to anti-spike CD8.

The V gene is TRBV7-2, the J gene TRBJ2-5, with TRBD1 matching 12 bases. The sample consisted of whole blood. The receptor was derived from an adult who was a healthcare worker with PCR-confirmed SARS-CoV-2 infection or an uninfected control (not recorded which). In nucleotides, the CDR3 is TGTGCCAGCAGCTGGGACAGGGGGCGGGTAGAGACCCAGTACTTC. Translating gives CASSWDRGRVETQYF.